Presented here are 6 T cell receptor beta chains from one specimen sequenced in a study of blood T cells in healthy people across ages. Alongside a J-beta primer mix, a sample-barcoded 5' primer served in a second PCR lasting roughly 7 to 12 cycles. TCRdb reprocessed the 5' RACE reads via MiXCR and lists one record per CDR3 protein. Seen here are approximately 730,000 distinct CDR3 sequences, roughly 45% observed once, and the top ten hold 20% to 25%. Material for sequencing was blood. The receptor source for this set is a woman aged 55-70 years in good health.

Points on this clonotype: Germline is not matched at one junction end, which may reflect a read error. This rearrangement joins TRBV4-2 to TRBJ1-2; D is unclear. Germline V gene sequence: CDR1 LGHNA, CDR2 YNFKEQ. The CDR3 runs to 16 residues. CDR3 bases: TGTGTCAGCAGCCAAGAACATACAGTGGACTTCTATGGCTACACCTTC. Amino acids: CVSSQEHTVDFYGYTF.

This clonotype was detected only a few times. The CDR3 here is CASSLDELAGTDTQYF. DNA of the CDR3: TGTGCCAGCAGCTTAGATGAGCTAGCGGGCACAGATACGCAGTATTTT. V is TRBV11-2 and J is TRBJ2-3, with 7 bases fitting TRBD2. Germline trimming cut 0 bases from V and 1 base from J; bases unmatched to any gene: 4. CDR1 is SGHAT, CDR2 FQNNGV, per germline. The length of the CDR3 is 16 residues.

A word on this clonotype: The junction departs from germline at one end; a sequencing error may be responsible. The chain uses TRBV11-2 and TRBJ2-1; a possible D gene is TRBD2 (6 bases). The germline CDR1 and CDR2 sequences are SGHAT and FQNNGV. The CDR3 consists of 15 residues. CDR3 protein: CASSSRDSNYNVQFF. CDR3 in DNA: TGTGCCAGCAGCTCGCGGGACTCGAACTACAATGTGCAGTTCTTC.

This chain's CDR3 is CASSNPGLAVTDTQYF. In DNA, the CDR3 is TGTGCCAGCAGCAACCCGGGACTAGCGGTCACAGATACGCAGTATTTT. V usage is TRBV6-1 and J usage is TRBJ2-3, with TRBD2 matching over 11 bases. V lost 6 bases and J lost 2; bases outside the gene matches: 7. CDR3 length: 16 amino acids. In germline, CDR1 is MNHNS, CDR2 SASEGT.

This clonotype turned up a few times. The genes are TRBV20-1 and TRBJ2-7; TRBD2 agrees at 7 bases. The CDR3 has 13 residues. With 5 bases clipped from V and 3 bases from J, the junction kept 7 bases outside the gene matches. CDR1 and CDR2 (germline): DFQATT, SNEGSKA (reference sequence). The CDR3 protein is CSAPAGAGYEQYF. The CDR3 bases are TGCAGTGCTCCCGCGGGAGCGGGCTACGAGCAGTACTTC.

This clonotype turned up a few times. V gene TRBV27 combines with J gene TRBJ1-6; D might be TRBD1 (5 bases). V dropped 0 bases and J dropped 6 bases, with 9 bases sitting between them. The CDR3 has 15 amino acids. Germline CDR1 MNHEY, CDR2 SMNVEV (reference sequence). CDR3 protein: CASSLSWQGNSPLHF. The CDR3, as DNA: TGTGCCAGCAGTTTATCGTGGCAGGGTAATTCACCCCTCCACTTT.